The 15 T cell receptor beta chains reported below all come from one sample, sequenced in a study of T cell repertoires in cytomegalovirus infection. TCRdb called the reads again in MiXCR, with one record for every CDR3 protein. The sample lists fewer than 550,000 distinct CDR3 sequences, around 27% occurring once. Source material: PBMCs. These receptors originate from a human donor in good health (CMV status not recorded). Some clones in this sample may be carry-over from other donors' samples.

J is TRBJ2-7 and V is TRBV29-1; TRBD1 matches 8 bases. The CDR3 contains 13 residues. Losses at the gene ends were 4 bases for V and 2 bases for J; bases not matched to a gene: 4. Per the germline V gene, CDR1 is SQVTM and CDR2 is ANQGSEA. This CDR3 reads CSVAGTGAYEQYF. CDR3 DNA: TGCAGCGTTGCTGGGACAGGAGCCTACGAGCAGTACTTC.

In its sample, this clonotype was seen a few times. The chain is built from TRBV5-4 and TRBJ2-1; D might be TRBD2 (6 bases). CDR3 length equals 13 residues. The V end lost 7 bases, the J end lost 5 bases, and 13 bases lay between the germline ends. Germline CDR1 is SGHNT and CDR2 is YYREEE (reference sequence). The CDR3 sequence is CASRNSGNNEQFF. The DNA of the CDR3 is TGTGCCAGCCGGAATAGCGGTAACAATGAGCAGTTCTTC.

This clonotype was observed a few times. V usage is TRBV6-6 and J usage is TRBJ1-2; 9 positions agree with TRBD1. The CDR3 length is 15 residues. V shed 5 bases and J 3 bases; nucleotides not matched to a gene: 7. The germline V gene encodes CDR1 MNHNY and CDR2 SVGAGI (reference sequence). The CDR3 loop reads CASSTGGQGYYGYTF. Here the CDR3 DNA reads TGTGCCAGCAGTACAGGGGGACAGGGCTACTATGGCTACACCTTC.

In its sample, this clonotype was seen many times. The chain recombines TRBV11-1 with TRBJ1-1; D ambiguous. The CDR3 contains 14 residues. V lost 2 bases, J lost 8 bases, and 15 bases lay in between. From germline, CDR1 is SGHAT and CDR2 FQDESV (reference sequence). This chain's CDR3 is CASSLWGKEREAFF. CDR3 DNA: TGTGCCAGCAGCTTATGGGGAAAGGAGCGAGAAGCTTTCTTT.

The gene calls are TRBV10-3 and TRBJ2-7, with D possibly TRBD2 on 5 matching bases. The CDR3 has 12 residues. CDR1 and CDR2 from the germline V gene are ENHRY and SYGVKD. The V and J ends lost 8 bases and 2 bases respectively, with 10 bases between them. DNA for the CDR3: TGTGCCATCGGGCGGGCGACCTACGAGCAGTACTTC. It codes for CAIGRATYEQYF.

This clonotype was seen at least ten times. The J gene is TRBJ1-1, the V gene TRBV7-9, with D tentatively TRBD1 (5 bases). This CDR3 comprises 13 residues. V shed 1 base and J shed 8 bases, with 11 bases lying between them. Germline CDR1 and CDR2: SEHNR and FQNEAQ (reference sequence). CDR3 sequence: CASSLVGEVEAFF. DNA for the CDR3: TGTGCCAGCAGCTTAGTGGGGGAGGTGGAAGCTTTCTTT.

A few counts support this clonotype. The CDR3 reads CASRKPGQGENQPQHF. The CDR3 nucleotides read TGTGCCAGTAGAAAACCGGGACAGGGGGAAAATCAGCCCCAGCATTTT. The chain uses TRBV19 and TRBJ1-5; 11 nucleotides agree with TRBD1. The germline CDR1 and CDR2 sequences are LNHDA and SQIVND (reference sequence). V lost 6 bases and J lost 4; bases outside the gene matches: 8. This CDR3 comprises 16 residues. Filled out from reference TRBV19 and TRBJ1-5, the complete variable domain reads DGGITQSPKYLFRKEGQNVTLSCEQNLNHDAMYWYRQDPGQGLRLIYYSQIVNDFQKGDIAEGYSVSREKKESFPLTVTSAQKNPTAFYLCASRKPGQGENQPQHFGDGTRLSIL.

The table lists this clonotype with many counts. The chain joins TRBV7-2 to TRBJ1-4; the D is unclear. CDR1 is SGHTA, CDR2 FQGNSA, per germline. The CDR3 runs 13 residues. The V gene lost 8 bases and the J gene lost 3 bases, with 10 bases spanning the gap. CDR3 nucleotide sequence: TGTGCCAGCGGAGCCCGTTCTAATGAAAAACTGTTTTTT. Translating gives CASGARSNEKLFF.

The chain has TRBV20-1 and TRBJ1-5, with no clear D. The ends were cut back, 0 bases at V and 5 bases at J, with 8 bases in the middle. Germline V CDR1 and CDR2: DFQATT, SNEGSKA (reference sequence). The CDR3 contains 13 residues. This CDR3 is CSARDMNDQPQHF. The CDR3 DNA reads as TGCAGTGCTAGAGATATGAATGATCAGCCCCAGCATTTT.

The chain combines TRBV27 with TRBJ2-5, with a possible D match to TRBD2 (5 bases). The CDR3 totals 13 residues. The germline V and J ends were trimmed by 6 bases and 7 bases, with 15 bases remaining between them. Germline V gives CDR1 MNHEY, CDR2 SMNVEV (reference sequence). CDR3 loop: CASRTGNGVTQYF. For the CDR3, the DNA is TGTGCCAGCAGAACCGGGAACGGGGTGACCCAGTACTTC.

This clonotype showed up just a few times. The chain combines TRBV12-3 or TRBV12-4 with TRBJ2-3, with D tentatively TRBD2 (5 bases). Trimming took off 3 bases at V and 1 base at J, with 8 bases between the two ends. The CDR3 contains 14 residues. CDR3 bases: TGTGCCAGCAGTTTTGGGAGCCGCACAGATACGCAGTATTTT. Amino acid sequence: CASSFGSRTDTQYF.

The gene calls are TRBV29-1 and TRBJ2-1; D unclear. V gave up 2 bases and J gave up 8 bases, with 7 bases separating them. Germline CDR1 is SQVTM and CDR2 is ANQGSEA. The CDR3 extends over 11 amino acids. CDR3 nucleotide sequence: TGCAGCGTTGAATTTCGTGATGAGCAGTTCTTC. It is translated as CSVEFRDEQFF.

The chain has TRBV19 and TRBJ2-1, with D possibly being TRBD2 (6 bases). CDR1 is LNHDA, CDR2 SQIVND, per germline (reference sequence). The CDR3 contains 14 residues. Trimming removed 7 bases from V and 2 bases from J, with 12 bases in between. The CDR3 protein is CASTLSSAYNEQFF. In DNA form, the CDR3 reads TGTGCCAGTACCCTCTCTAGCGCCTACAATGAGCAGTTCTTC.

The CDR3 loop is CASRRDRGLDQPQHF. In nucleotides, the CDR3 is TGTGCCAGCAGACGGGACAGGGGGCTAGATCAGCCCCAGCATTTT. The V and J genes are TRBV12-3 or TRBV12-4 and TRBJ1-5; 12 bases agree with TRBD1. This CDR3 is built from 15 residues. Trimming took 6 bases from V and 5 from J; bases not matched to a gene: 5.

This clonotype was counted a few times. The chain uses TRBV7-9 and TRBJ2-7; the match to TRBD1 covers 8 bases. In germline, CDR1 is SEHNR, CDR2 FQNEAQ (reference sequence). V was clipped by 7 bases and J by 2 bases; unmatched bases: 10. The CDR3 contains 15 residues. The CDR3 loop is CASTKEATGAYEQYF. For the CDR3, the DNA is TGTGCCAGCACCAAAGAGGCGACAGGGGCCTACGAGCAGTACTTC.